This paragraph covers one T cell receptor (beta chain) sequence. Its target is unknown. CDR3 length equals 13 residues. Trimming at V came to 10 bases and at J to 3 bases, leaving 6 bases not matched to a gene. Germline-derived CDR1 and CDR2 are LNHDA and SQIVND (reference sequence). These data belong to a study of graft-versus-host responses after intestinal transplantation. Looking at the study overall: Multivisceral, liver-intestinal, or isolated intestinal transplants were given to recipients. Each patient got anti-thymocyte globulin induction, then tacrolimus and steroids for two to four years. Study-level results: Analysis identified GvH clones in recipient marrow, with some appearing first in ileum or blood. Early post-transplant declines in HvG were associated with peak levels of circulating GvH clones.

Profiling relied on immunoSEQ multiplex PCR, and the TCRdb table lists in-frame clones only, not all of them. This table has approximately 82,000 clones, 91% appearing once. This chain connects TRBV19 to TRBJ1-3; 7 bases map to TRBD1. Source: unstimulated CD4+ T cells sorted from spleen or lymph node cells, taken before intestinal transplant. This receptor was identified in a human donor who received an intestinal transplant. The CDR3 DNA sequence: TGTGCCACCCAGGGGGATTATGGAAACACCATATATTTT. Translation: CATQGDYGNTIYF.